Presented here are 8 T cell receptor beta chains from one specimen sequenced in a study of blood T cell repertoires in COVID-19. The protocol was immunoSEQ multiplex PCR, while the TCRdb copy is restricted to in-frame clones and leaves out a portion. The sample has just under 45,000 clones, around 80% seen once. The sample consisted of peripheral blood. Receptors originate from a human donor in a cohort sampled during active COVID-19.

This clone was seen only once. CDR3 sequence reads: CASSEDGRVGTQYF. CDR3 sequence (DNA): TGTGCCAGCAGTGAAGACGGCAGGGTGGGGACCCAGTACTTC. The V call is TRBV6-1, the J call TRBJ2-5; D might be TRBD1 (5 bases). The CDR3 loop spans 14 amino acids. Germline CDR1 is MNHNS and CDR2 is SASEGT. V lost 1 base and J lost 7, with 13 bases in between.

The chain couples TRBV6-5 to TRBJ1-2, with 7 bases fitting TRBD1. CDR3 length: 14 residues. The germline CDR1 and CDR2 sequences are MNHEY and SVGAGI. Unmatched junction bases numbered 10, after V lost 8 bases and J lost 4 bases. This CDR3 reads CASRTRTGGYGYTF. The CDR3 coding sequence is TGTGCCAGCCGAACAAGGACAGGCGGCTATGGCTACACCTTC.

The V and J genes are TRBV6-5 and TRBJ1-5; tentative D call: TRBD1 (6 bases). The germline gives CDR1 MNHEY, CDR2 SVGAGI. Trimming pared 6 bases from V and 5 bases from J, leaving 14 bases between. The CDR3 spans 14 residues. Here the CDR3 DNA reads TGTGCCAGCAGCGGGGGGCAGGTTTATCAGCCCCAGCATTTT. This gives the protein CASSGGQVYQPQHF.

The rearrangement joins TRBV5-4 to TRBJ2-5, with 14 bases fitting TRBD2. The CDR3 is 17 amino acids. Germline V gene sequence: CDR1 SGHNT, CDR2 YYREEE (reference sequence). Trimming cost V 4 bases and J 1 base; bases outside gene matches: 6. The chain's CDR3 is CASSMTSGGALQETQYF. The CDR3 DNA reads TGTGCCAGCAGCATGACTAGCGGGGGGGCCCTCCAAGAGACCCAGTACTTC. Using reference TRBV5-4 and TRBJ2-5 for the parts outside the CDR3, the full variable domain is ETGVTQSPTHLIKTRGQQVTLRCSSQSGHNTVSWYQQALGQGPQFIFQYYREEENGRGNFPPRFSGLQFPNYSSELNVNALELDDSALYLCASSMTSGGALQETQYFGPGTRLLVL.

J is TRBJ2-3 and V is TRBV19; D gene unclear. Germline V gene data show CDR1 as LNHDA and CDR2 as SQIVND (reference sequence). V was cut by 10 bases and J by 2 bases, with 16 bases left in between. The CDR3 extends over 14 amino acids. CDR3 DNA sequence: TGTGCCACCACCGCGGAGCGAAACACAGATACGCAGTATTTT. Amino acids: CATTAERNTDTQYF. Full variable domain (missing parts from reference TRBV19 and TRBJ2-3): DGGITQSPKYLFRKEGQNVTLSCEQNLNHDAMYWYRQDPGQGLRLIYYSQIVNDFQKGDIAEGYSVSREKKESFPLTVTSAQKNPTAFYLCATTAERNTDTQYFGPGTRLTVL.

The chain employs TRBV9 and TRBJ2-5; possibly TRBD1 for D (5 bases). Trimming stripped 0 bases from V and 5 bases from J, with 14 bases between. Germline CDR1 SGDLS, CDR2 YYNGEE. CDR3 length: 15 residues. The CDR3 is CASSVGATQAETQYF. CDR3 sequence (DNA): TGTGCCAGCAGCGTAGGGGCCACACAGGCGGAGACCCAGTACTTC.

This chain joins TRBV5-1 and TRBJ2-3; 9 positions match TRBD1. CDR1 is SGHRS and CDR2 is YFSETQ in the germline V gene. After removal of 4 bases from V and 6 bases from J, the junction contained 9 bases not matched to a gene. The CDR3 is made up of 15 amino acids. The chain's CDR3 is CASSLGVGQGDTQYF. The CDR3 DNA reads TGCGCCAGCAGCCTGGGGGTTGGACAGGGGGATACGCAGTATTTT.

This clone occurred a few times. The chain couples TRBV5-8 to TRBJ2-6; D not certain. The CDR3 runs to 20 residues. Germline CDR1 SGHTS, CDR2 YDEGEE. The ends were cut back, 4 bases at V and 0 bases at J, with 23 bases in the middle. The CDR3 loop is CASSDSLRRSSLSGANVLTF. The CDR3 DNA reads TGTGCCAGCAGCGATTCCCTGAGGCGGAGTTCGCTCTCTGGGGCCAACGTCCTGACTTTC.